The 11 T cell receptor beta chains below were found in one sample sequenced in a study of patients and donors after allogeneic stem cell transplantation. MiXCR, run by TCRdb on the RT-PCR reads, gives a single entry per CDR3 protein. The profile covers about 150,000 distinct CDR3 sequences, with over 35% appearing a single time and 40% to 55% taken by the ten largest. The sequenced sample consisted of blood, either unsorted or a sorted T cell fraction (not recorded which). The receptors were gathered from a human donor who was either an allogeneic HSCT recipient or a stem cell or donor lymphocyte infusion donor (not recorded which). It is not recorded whose cells these are; they may come from a transplant donor.

V and J are TRBV6-6 and TRBJ1-1; D possibly corresponds to TRBD1 (5 bases). The CDR3 has 14 amino acids. Germline lookup yields CDR1 MNHNY and CDR2 SVGAGI (reference sequence). Trimming removed 7 bases at V and 6 bases at J, with 18 bases between. DNA for the CDR3: TGTGCCAGCACCCGGGACGTTGAGGGACCTGAAGCTTTCTTT. Translation: CASTRDVEGPEAFF.

This clonotype was found a few times. The chain joins TRBV28 to TRBJ1-5, with D unclear. The V gene lost 11 bases and the J gene lost 0 bases, with 8 bases spanning the gap. The CDR3 consists of 12 residues. Germline assignment: CDR1 MDHEN and CDR2 SYDVKM. The CDR3 reads CADGFSNQPQHF. The CDR3 bases are TGTGCCGATGGGTTTAGCAATCAGCCCCAGCATTTT.

CDR3 sequence (DNA): TGTGCCAGCAGTTCCCTCCCTGGACTAGCGGGGGGCGGGGAGACCCAGTACTTC. Translated: CASSSLPGLAGGGETQYF. The genes are TRBV6-5 and TRBJ2-5; 14 positions match TRBD2. CDR1 MNHEY and CDR2 SVGAGI come from the germline V gene. V shed 4 bases and J 5 bases; nucleotides not matched to a gene: 12. The CDR3 length is 18 residues.

The rearrangement links TRBV6-6 to TRBJ1-1; D gene unclear. The CDR3 runs to 14 residues. From germline, CDR1 is MNHNY and CDR2 SVGAGI (reference sequence). The V gene lost 5 bases and the J gene lost 0 bases, with 10 bases spanning the gap. The CDR3 DNA sequence: TGTGCCAGCAGTCCCCCGAGGGTGAACACTGAAGCTTTCTTT. Protein product: CASSPPRVNTEAFF.

This clonotype was picked up a small number of times. This chain links TRBV5-1 with TRBJ1-1; D is unresolved. CDR1 SGHRS and CDR2 YFSETQ come from the germline V gene. The CDR3 is 14 amino acids. V was pared by 0 bases and J by 4 bases, with 10 bases between. The CDR3 nucleotides are TGCGCCAGCAGCTTGGTGGTAGGGCGCACTGAAGCTTTCTTT. This encodes CASSLVVGRTEAFF.

The V and J genes are TRBV5-1 and TRBJ2-3; 12 bases align to TRBD2. Unmatched junction bases numbered 6, after V lost 4 bases and J lost 6 bases. Germline CDR1 reads SGHRS; CDR2 reads YFSETQ. The CDR3 totals 15 residues. For the CDR3, the DNA is TGCGCCAGCAGCCCGGCCGGACTAGCGGGGGATACGCAGTATTTT. Translated: CASSPAGLAGDTQYF.

This chain connects TRBV9 to TRBJ2-5, with D unclear. Germline CDR1 SGDLS, CDR2 YYNGEE. The V end was cut by 1 base, the J end by 1 base, with 5 bases between. The CDR3 spans 13 residues. CDR3 in amino acids: CASSVSTQETQYF. For the CDR3, the DNA is TGTGCCAGCAGCGTATCTACCCAAGAGACCCAGTACTTC.

This clonotype has a single count. This rearrangement joins TRBV20-1 to TRBJ1-1; D remains unclear. V was trimmed by 3 bases and J by 7 bases, leaving 12 bases between them. Germline V lookup: CDR1 DFQATT, CDR2 SNEGSKA (reference sequence). The CDR3 is made up of 12 amino acids. The CDR3 is CSARFSAVEAFF. Written as DNA, the CDR3 is TGCAGTGCTAGGTTTTCGGCAGTTGAAGCTTTCTTT.

In its sample, this clonotype was seen a few times. V usage is TRBV12-3 or TRBV12-4 and J usage is TRBJ1-1, with a possible D match to TRBD1 (6 bases). This CDR3 region has 13 residues. V lost 5 bases and J 1 base, leaving 8 bases between the germline ends. The CDR3 loop is CASSADRNTEAFF. The CDR3 region has the DNA TGTGCCAGCAGTGCGGACAGGAACACTGAAGCTTTCTTT.

This clonotype was recorded at least ten times. This rearrangement joins TRBV5-1 to TRBJ1-1; D may be TRBD1 (5 bases). Trimming cost V 0 bases and J 1 base, with 10 bases left between them. Germline V lookup: CDR1 SGHRS, CDR2 YFSETQ. This CDR3 spans 15 amino acids. The CDR3 DNA is TGCGCCAGCAGCTTGGTCCGGGGGAGGAACACTGAAGCTTTCTTT. Translating gives CASSLVRGRNTEAFF. The full variable domain, with the rest looked up from reference TRBV5-1 and TRBJ1-1, is KAGVTQTPRYLIKTRGQQVTLSCSPISGHRSVSWYQQTPGQGLQFLFEYFSETQRNKGNFPGRFSGRQFSNSRSEMNVSTLELGDSALYLCASSLVRGRNTEAFFGQGTRLTVV.

This clonotype was seen a handful of times. The chain joins TRBV20-1 to TRBJ1-5; no reliable D call. Germline V gene sequence: CDR1 DFQATT, CDR2 SNEGSKA (reference sequence). Trimming took off 3 bases at V and 3 bases at J, with 12 bases between the two ends. The CDR3 consists of 14 residues. CDR3 DNA: TGCAGTGCTAGGCGGGCAGACCTCAATCAGCCCCAGCATTTT. Translation: CSARRADLNQPQHF.